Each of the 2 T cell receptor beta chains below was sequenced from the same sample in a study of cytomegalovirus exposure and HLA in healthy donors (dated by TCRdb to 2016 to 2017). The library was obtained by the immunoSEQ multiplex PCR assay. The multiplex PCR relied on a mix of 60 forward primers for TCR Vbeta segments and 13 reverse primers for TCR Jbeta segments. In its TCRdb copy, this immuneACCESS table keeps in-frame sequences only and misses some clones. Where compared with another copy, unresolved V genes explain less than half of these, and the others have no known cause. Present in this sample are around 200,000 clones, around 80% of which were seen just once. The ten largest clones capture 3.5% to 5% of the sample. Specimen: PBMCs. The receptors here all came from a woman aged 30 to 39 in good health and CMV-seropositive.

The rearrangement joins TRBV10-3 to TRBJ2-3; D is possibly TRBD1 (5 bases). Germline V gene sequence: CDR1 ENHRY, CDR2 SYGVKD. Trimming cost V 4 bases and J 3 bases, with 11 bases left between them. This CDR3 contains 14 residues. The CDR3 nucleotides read TGTGCCATCAGTGCAAGGACAACAACAGATACGCAGTATTTT. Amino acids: CAISARTTTDTQYF.

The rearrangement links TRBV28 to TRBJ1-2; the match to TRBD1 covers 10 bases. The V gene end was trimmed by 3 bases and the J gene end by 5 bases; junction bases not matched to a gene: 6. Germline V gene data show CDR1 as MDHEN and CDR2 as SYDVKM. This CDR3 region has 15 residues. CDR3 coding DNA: TGTGCCAGCAGTTTGGGGACAGGGGCGGATTATGGCTACACCTTC. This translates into CASSLGTGADYGYTF.